The 2 T cell receptor beta chains below come from one sample, sequenced in a study of T cells in Graves' hyperthyroidism and ophthalmopathy. Amplification of TCR beta CDR3 regions was performed using RNA transcripts as template. The HTBI primer set served for first-round RT-PCR of the TCR CDR3. From the multiplex PCR reads, TCRdb called clonotypes with MiXCR, one entry per CDR3 protein. Here the sample spans hundreds of thousands of distinct CDR3 sequences, around 39% being singletons. What was sequenced was blood. These receptors were obtained from a man between 18 and 35 years old with Graves' hyperthyroidism.

The genes are TRBV19 and TRBJ2-7; weak D call: TRBD1 (5 bases). Germline V gene sequence: CDR1 LNHDA, CDR2 SQIVND (reference sequence). V was trimmed by 5 bases and J by 1 base, leaving 15 bases between them. The CDR3 covers 15 residues. The CDR3 DNA follows: TGTGCCAGTAGTTCGCGACAGAGTGGTTCCTACGAGCAGTACTTC. This sequence encodes CASSSRQSGSYEQYF.

The J gene is TRBJ2-5, the V gene TRBV7-3; TRBD1 matches at 10 bases. Germline CDR1 reads SGHTA; CDR2 reads FQGTGA. The CDR3 runs to 14 residues. V dropped 7 bases and J dropped 5; count of bases not matched to a gene: 7. CDR3 sequence (DNA): TGTGCCAGCACTGGGACAGGGGAATGGGAGACCCAGTACTTC. Translation: CASTGTGEWETQYF.